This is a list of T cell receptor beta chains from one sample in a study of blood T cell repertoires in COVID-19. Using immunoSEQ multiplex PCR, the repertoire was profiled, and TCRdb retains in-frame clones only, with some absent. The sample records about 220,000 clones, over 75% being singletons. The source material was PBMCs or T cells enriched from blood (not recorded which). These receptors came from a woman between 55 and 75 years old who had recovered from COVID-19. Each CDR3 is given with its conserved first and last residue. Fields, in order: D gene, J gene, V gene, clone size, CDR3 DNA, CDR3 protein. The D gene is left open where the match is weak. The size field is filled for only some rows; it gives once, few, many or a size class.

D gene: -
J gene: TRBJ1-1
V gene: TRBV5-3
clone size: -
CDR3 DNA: TGTGCCAGAAGCCCTAAGTGCGAGAACACTGAAGCTTTCTTT
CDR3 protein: CARSPKCENTEAFF

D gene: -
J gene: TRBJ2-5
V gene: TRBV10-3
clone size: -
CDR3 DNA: TGTGCCATCAGTGACGACAGACAAGAGACCCAGTACTTC
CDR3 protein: CAISDDRQETQYF

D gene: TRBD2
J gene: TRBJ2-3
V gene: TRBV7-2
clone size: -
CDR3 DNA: TGTGCCAGCAGCCTGTTGCCTAGCCTAGCGGGGTTCACAGATACGCAGTATTTT
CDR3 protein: CASSLLPSLAGFTDTQYF

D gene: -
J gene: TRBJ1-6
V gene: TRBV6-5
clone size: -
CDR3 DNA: TGTGCCAGCAGACTCACAGGGTACTATAATTCACCCCTCCACTTT
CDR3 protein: CASRLTGYYNSPLHF

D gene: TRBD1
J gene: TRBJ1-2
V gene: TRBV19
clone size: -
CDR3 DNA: TGTGCCAGTAGTCACCGAGGGACAGACTATGGCTACACCTTC
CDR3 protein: CASSHRGTDYGYTF

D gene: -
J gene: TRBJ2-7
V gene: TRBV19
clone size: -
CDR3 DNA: TGTGCCAGTAGTATCGGCCGGGGACAAAGCTCCTACGAGCAGTACTTC
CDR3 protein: CASSIGRGQSSYEQYF

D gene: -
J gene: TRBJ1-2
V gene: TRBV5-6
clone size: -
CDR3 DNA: TGTGCCAGCAGCCCGACGGGGAACTATGGCTACACCTTC
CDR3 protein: CASSPTGNYGYTF

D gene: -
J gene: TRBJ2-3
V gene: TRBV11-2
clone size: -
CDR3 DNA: TGTGCCAGCAGCTTAGTCCGGAGCACAGATACGCAGTATTTT
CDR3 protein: CASSLVRSTDTQYF

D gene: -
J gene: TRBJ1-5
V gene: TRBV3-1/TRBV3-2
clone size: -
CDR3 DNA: TGTGCCAGCAGCCAAGATTCTAGTAATCAGCCCCAGCATTTT
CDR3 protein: CASSQDSSNQPQHF

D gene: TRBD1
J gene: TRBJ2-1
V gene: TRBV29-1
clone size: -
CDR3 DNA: TGCAGCGTTTGGGACAGGGTAGGTAATGAGCAGTTCTTC
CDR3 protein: CSVWDRVGNEQFF

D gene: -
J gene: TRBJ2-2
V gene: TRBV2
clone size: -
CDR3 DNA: TGTGCCAGCAGTGTCCGAGAATCGGGGGAGCTGTTTTTT
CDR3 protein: CASSVRESGELFF

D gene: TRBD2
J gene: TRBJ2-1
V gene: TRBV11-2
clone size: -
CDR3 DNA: TGTGCCAGCAGCTCTCTAGCGGGAGTTTACAATGAGCAGTTCTTC
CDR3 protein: CASSSLAGVYNEQFF

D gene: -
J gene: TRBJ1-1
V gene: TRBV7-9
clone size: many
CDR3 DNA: TGTGCCAGCAGCCCAATTCAGGGTAAAGCTTTCTTT
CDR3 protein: CASSPIQGKAFF

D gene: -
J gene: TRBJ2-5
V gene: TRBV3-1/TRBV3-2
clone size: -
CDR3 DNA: TGTGCCAGCAGCCAAGGTCTCCGGGTTGGAGAAGAGACCCAGTACTTC
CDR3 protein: CASSQGLRVGEETQYF

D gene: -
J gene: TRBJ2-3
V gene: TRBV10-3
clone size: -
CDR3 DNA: TGTGCCATCCCCGGGCAGGGGGGCGATCATACGCAGTATTTT
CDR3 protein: CAIPGQGGDHTQYF

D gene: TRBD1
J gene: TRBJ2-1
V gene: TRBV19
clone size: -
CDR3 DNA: TGTGCCAGTAGCCCGACAGGGACCTACAATGAGCAGTTCTTC
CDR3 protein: CASSPTGTYNEQFF

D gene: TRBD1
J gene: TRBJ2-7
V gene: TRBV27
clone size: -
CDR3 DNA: TGTGCCAGCAGCTCCACCTACAGGGGTACCTACGAGCAGTACTTC
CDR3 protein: CASSSTYRGTYEQYF

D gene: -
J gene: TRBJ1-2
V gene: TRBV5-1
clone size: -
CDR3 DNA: TGCGCCAGCAGCTTGGGACAAAACTATGGCTACACCTTC
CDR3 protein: CASSLGQNYGYTF

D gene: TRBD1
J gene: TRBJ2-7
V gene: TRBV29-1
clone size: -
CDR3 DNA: TGCAGCGTTGGACAGGGGGTGGGATACGAGCAGTACTTC
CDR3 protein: CSVGQGVGYEQYF

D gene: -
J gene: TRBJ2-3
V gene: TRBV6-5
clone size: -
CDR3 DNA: TGTGCCAGCAAAACGCGGGGCACAGATACGCAGTATTTT
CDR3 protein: CASKTRGTDTQYF

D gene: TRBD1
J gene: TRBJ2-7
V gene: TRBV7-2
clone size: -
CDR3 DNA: TGTGCCAGCAGCTTAGCGGGGACAGACTACGAGCAGTACTTC
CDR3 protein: CASSLAGTDYEQYF

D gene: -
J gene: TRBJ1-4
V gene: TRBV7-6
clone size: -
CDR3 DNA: TGTGCCAGCAGCCCCAGCGGTCCCTGGGAAAAACTGTTTTTT
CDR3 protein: CASSPSGPWEKLFF

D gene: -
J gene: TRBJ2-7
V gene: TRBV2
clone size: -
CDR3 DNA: TGTGCCAGCAACCTTGGAGGGGGCGCCGTGCAGTACTTC
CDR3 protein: CASNLGGGAVQYF

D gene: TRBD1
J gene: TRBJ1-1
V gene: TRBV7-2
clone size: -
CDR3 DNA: TGTGCCAGCAGCGCCTTCGGGACAGGGGATCCTCGAGCTTTCTTT
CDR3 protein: CASSAFGTGDPRAFF

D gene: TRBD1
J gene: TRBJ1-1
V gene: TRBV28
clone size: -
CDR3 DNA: TGTGCCAGCAGCCTCCCGGCGGGACAGGGTCGCACTGAAGCTTTCTTT
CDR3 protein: CASSLPAGQGRTEAFF

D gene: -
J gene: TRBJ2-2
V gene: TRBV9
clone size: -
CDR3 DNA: TGTGCCAGCAGCACGGGGGTCACCGGGGAGCTGTTTTTT
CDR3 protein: CASSTGVTGELFF

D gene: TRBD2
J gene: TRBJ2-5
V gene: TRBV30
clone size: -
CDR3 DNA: TGTGCCTGGAGTAGGGGGGAGCGGGAGTTGGGGACCCAGTACTTC
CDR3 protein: CAWSRGERELGTQYF

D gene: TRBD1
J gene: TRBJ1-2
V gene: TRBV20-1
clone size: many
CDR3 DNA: TGCAGTGCTAGTTGGGGACAGGAGGGTTCTGGCTACACCTTC
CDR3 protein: CSASWGQEGSGYTF

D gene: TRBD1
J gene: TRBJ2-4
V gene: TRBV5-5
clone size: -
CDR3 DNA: TGTGCCAGCAGGGGACAGGGGTGGAACATTCAGTACTTC
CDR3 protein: CASRGQGWNIQYF

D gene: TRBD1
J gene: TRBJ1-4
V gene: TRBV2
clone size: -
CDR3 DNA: TGTGCCAGCGCTAGCGGACAGGGGTTAGGGGTACTGTTTTTT
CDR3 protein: CASASGQGLGVLFF

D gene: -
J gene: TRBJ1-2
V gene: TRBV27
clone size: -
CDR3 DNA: TGTGCCAGCAGTTTATCGCCGTACTTATATGGCTACACCTTC
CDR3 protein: CASSLSPYLYGYTF

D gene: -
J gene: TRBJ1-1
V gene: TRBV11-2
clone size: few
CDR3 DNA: TGTGCCAGCAGCTTGGGGGGAAACACTGAAGCTTTCTTT
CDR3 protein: CASSLGGNTEAFF

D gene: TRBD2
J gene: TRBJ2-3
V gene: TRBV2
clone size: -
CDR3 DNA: TGTGCCAGCAGTGAGGAGGCGGGGGGCACAGATACGCAGTATTTT
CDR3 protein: CASSEEAGGTDTQYF

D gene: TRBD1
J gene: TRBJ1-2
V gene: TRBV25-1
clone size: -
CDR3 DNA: TGTGCCAGCAGTTCTCTCCGGGACAGTTTGAACGGCTACACCTTC
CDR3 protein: CASSSLRDSLNGYTF

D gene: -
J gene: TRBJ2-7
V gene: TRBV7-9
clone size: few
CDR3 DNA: TGTGCCAGCAGCTTAGCGGGCATAGGCTCCTACGAGCAGTACTTC
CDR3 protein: CASSLAGIGSYEQYF

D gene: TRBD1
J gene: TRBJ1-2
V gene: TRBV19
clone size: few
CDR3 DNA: TGTGCCAGTAGTGTGAACAGGGGGCCGGGGACCTTC
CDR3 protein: CASSVNRGPGTF

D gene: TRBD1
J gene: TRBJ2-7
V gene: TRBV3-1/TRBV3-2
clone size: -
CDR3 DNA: TGTGCCAGCAGCCAAGATCGGCTCTTAGGGGGCCACGAGCAGTACTTC
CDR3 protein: CASSQDRLLGGHEQYF

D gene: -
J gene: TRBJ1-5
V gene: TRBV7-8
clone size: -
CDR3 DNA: TGTGCCAGCAGCCCAACAGGGCTCTATGGGCCCCAGCATTTT
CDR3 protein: CASSPTGLYGPQHF

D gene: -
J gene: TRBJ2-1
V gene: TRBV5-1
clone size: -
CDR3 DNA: TGCGCCAGCAGCTCCACGGCTAGCGTCAATGAGCAGTTCTTC
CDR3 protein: CASSSTASVNEQFF

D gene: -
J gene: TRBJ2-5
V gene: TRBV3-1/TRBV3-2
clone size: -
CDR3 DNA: TGTGCCAGCAGCCCGACGGGGGTGGCCCAAGAGACCCAGTACTTC
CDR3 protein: CASSPTGVAQETQYF

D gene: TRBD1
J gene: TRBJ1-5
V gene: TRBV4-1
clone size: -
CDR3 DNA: TGCGCCAGCAGCCAAGCGACAGGGTTTCAGCCCCAGCATTTT
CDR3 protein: CASSQATGFQPQHF

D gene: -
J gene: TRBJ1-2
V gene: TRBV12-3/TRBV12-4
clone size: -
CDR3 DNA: TGTGCCAGCAGTCCGGGGGGGGCTCATGGCTACACCTTC
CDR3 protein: CASSPGGAHGYTF

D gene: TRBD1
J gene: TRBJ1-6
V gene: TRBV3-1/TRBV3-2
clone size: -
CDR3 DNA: TGTGCCAGCAGCCAAGGGACAGGGGAAAATTCACCCCTCCACTTT
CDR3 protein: CASSQGTGENSPLHF

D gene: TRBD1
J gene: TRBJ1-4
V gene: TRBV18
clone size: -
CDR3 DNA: TGTGCCAGCTCTCAGGGACAGGGACGCGAAAAACTGTTTTTT
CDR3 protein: CASSQGQGREKLFF

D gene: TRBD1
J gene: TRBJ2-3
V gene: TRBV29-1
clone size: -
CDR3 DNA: TGCAGCCCCCGAGTCGTGACAGGGGGCACAGATACGCAGTATTTT
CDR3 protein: CSPRVVTGGTDTQYF

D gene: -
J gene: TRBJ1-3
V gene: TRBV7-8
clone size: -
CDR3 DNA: TGTGCCAGCAGCCTCTACGAAGGAGGTGGAAACACCATATATTTT
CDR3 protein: CASSLYEGGGNTIYF

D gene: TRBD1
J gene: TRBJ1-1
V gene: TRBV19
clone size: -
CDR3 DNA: TGTGCCAGCTCGGCCGGGACAGGGGGATCTGCCACTGAAGCTTTCTTT
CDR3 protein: CASSAGTGGSATEAFF

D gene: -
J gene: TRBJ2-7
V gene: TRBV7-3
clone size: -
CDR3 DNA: TGTGCCAGCAGCTTAACGGCAGGGGACGAGCAGTACTTC
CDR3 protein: CASSLTAGDEQYF

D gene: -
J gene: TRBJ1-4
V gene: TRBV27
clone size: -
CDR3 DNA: TGTGCCAGCAGTTTATCAAACGGACAGATGAGTAATGAAAAACTGTTTTTT
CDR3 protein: CASSLSNGQMSNEKLFF

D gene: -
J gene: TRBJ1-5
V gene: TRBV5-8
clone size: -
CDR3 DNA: TGTGCCAGCAGCTTGCCCCTGAGGTCCCAGCATTTT
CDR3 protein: CASSLPLRSQHF

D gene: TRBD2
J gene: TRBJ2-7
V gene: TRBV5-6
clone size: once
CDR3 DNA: TGTGCCAGCAGCTTGTTTCGGACTAGCGGGGGTGAGCAGTACTTC
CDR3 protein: CASSLFRTSGGEQYF

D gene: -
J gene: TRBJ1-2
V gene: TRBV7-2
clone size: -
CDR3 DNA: TGTGCCAGCAGCTTAGTTGCCCCTAATAACTATGGCTACACCTTC
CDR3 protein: CASSLVAPNNYGYTF

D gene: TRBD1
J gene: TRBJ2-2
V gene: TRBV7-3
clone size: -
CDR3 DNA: TGTGCCAGCAGCGCCCTTCCCCTACAGGGGATAAAGTCCGGGGAGCTGTTTTTT
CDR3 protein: CASSALPLQGIKSGELFF

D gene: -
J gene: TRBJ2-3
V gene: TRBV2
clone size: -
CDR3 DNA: TGTGCCAGCAGTTCTACTCTAGCGACCAGCACAGATACGCAGTATTTT
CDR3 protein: CASSSTLATSTDTQYF

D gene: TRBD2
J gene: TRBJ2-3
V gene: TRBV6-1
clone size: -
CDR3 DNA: TGTGCCAGCAGTGAAGCGAATAGCGGGCCCACAGATACGCAGTATTTT
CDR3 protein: CASSEANSGPTDTQYF